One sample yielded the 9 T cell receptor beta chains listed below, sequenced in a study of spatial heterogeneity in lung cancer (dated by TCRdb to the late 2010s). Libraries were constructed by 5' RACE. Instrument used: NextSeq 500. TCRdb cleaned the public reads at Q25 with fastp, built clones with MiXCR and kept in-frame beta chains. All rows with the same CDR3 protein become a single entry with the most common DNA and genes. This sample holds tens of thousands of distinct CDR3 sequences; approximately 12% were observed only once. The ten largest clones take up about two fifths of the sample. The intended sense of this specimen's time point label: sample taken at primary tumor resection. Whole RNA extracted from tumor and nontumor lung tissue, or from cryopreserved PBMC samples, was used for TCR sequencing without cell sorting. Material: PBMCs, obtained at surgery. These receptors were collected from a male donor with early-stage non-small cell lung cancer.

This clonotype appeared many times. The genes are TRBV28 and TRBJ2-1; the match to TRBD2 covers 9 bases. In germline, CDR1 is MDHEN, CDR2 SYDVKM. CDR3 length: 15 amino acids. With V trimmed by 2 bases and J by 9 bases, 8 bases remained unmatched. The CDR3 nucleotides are TGTGCCAGCAGTTTAGTCCTAGCGGGGCCCAGTGAGCAGTTCTTC. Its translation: CASSLVLAGPSEQFF. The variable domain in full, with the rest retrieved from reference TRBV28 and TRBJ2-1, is DVKVTQSSRYLVKRTGEKVFLECVQDMDHENMFWYRQDPGLGLRLIYFSYDVKMKEKGDIPEGYSVSREKKERFSLILESASTNQTSMYLCASSLVLAGPSEQFFGPGTRLTVL.

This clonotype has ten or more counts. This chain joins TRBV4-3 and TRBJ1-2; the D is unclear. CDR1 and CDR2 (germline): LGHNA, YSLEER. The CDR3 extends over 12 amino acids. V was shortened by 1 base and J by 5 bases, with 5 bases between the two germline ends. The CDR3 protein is CASSQVGYGYTF. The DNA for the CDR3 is TGCGCCAGCAGCCAAGTAGGGTATGGCTACACCTTC.

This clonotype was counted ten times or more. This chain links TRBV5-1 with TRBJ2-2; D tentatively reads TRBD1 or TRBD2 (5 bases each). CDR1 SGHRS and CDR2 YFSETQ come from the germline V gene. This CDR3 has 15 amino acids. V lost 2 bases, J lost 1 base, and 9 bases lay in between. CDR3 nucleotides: TGCGCCAGCAGCTTCTTGGGGGTGAACACCGGGGAGCTGTTTTTT. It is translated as CASSFLGVNTGELFF.

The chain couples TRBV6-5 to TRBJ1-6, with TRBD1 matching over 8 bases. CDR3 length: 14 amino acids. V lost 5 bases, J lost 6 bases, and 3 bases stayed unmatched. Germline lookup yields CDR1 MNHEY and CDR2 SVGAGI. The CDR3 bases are TGTGCCAGCAGTGAGACAGGGGTTAATTCACCCCTCCACTTT. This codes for CASSETGVNSPLHF.

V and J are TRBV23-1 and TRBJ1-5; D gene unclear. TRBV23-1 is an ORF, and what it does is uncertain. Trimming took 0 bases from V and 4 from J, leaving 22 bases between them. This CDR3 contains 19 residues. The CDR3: CASSQSRLRASFGNQPQHF. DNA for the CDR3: TGCGCCAGCAGTCAATCACGTCTTAGGGCTAGTTTTGGTAATCAGCCCCAGCATTTT.

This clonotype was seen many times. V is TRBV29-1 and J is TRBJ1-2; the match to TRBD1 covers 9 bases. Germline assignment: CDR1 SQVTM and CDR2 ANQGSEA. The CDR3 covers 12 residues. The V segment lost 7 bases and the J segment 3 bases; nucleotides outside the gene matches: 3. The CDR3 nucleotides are TGCAGCGCTCGGACAGGGGACTATGGCTACACCTTC. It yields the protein CSARTGDYGYTF.

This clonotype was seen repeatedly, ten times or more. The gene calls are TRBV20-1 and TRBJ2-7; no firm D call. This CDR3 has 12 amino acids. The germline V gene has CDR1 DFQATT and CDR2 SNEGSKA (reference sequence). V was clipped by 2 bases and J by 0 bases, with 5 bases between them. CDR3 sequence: CSARQSSYEQYF. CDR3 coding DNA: TGCAGTGCTAGACAGAGCTCCTACGAGCAGTACTTC.

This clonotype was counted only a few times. CDR3 bases: TGTGCCAGCAGTGCCCTTAGCGGGTACAATGAGCAGTTCTTC. This translates into CASSALSGYNEQFF. The chain carries TRBV2 and TRBJ2-1, with 7 bases identical to TRBD2. V shed 4 bases, J shed 4 bases, and the junction held 4 bases outside the gene matches. From germline, CDR1 is SNHLY and CDR2 FYNNEI. The CDR3 length is 14 residues.

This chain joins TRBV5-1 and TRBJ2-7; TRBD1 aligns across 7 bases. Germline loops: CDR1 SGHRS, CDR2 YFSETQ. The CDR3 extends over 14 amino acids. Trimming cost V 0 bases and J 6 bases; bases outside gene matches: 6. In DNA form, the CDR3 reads TGCGCCAGCAGCTTGGCAACAGGGGTCCGCGAGCAGTACTTC. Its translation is CASSLATGVREQYF.